These 6 T cell receptor beta chains share one sample of origin, sequenced in a study of Tregs in tolerant kidney transplant recipients. Some clones are missing from TCRdb's copy, which holds only in-frame ones; the method was immunoSEQ multiplex PCR. Altogether tens of thousands of clones are present, 75% to 95% being singletons, with the ten largest covering roughly 0.35%. Sequences were derived from Tregs from blood, sampled before the transplant. The receptors originated from a human donor who received a combined kidney and bone marrow transplant.

The rearrangement links TRBV9 to TRBJ2-7; D uncertain. V was pared by 0 bases and J by 5 bases, with 9 bases between. CDR1 SGDLS and CDR2 YYNGEE come from the germline V gene. This CDR3 spans 13 amino acids. CDR3 DNA: TGTGCCAGCAGCGTAGAAGGCATCCACGAGCAGTACTTC. Its translation: CASSVEGIHEQYF.

This clone appeared once. V gene TRBV18 combines with J gene TRBJ2-5; 9 bases map to TRBD1. V was clipped by 3 bases and J by 4 bases; unmatched bases: 0. The CDR3 totals 13 residues. Germline CDR1 KGHSH, CDR2 LQKENI. CDR3 residues: CASSPGQGETQYF. DNA of the CDR3: TGTGCCAGCTCACCGGGACAGGGAGAGACCCAGTACTTC.

The CDR3: CASSLGPRVGNTEAFF. CDR3 in DNA: TGCGCCAGCAGCTTGGGCCCCAGGGTGGGGAACACTGAAGCTTTCTTT. The rearrangement uses TRBV5-1 and TRBJ1-1; the D gene is possibly TRBD1 (5 bases). The CDR3 extends over 16 amino acids. V lost 0 bases and J lost 1, with 13 bases in between. CDR1 and CDR2 (germline): SGHRS, YFSETQ.

V gene TRBV7-2 combines with J gene TRBJ2-1, with TRBD1 identical over 9 bases. In germline, CDR1 is SGHTA, CDR2 FQGNSA. There are 16 residues in the CDR3. Unmatched junction bases numbered 9, after V lost 2 bases and J lost 7 bases. The CDR3 DNA reads as TGTGCCAGCAGCTTAATGGCACAGGGGGCCAATAATGAGCAGTTCTTC. Encoded protein: CASSLMAQGANNEQFF.

The J gene is TRBJ2-3, the V gene TRBV10-3; TRBD2 matches at 11 bases. The germline V gene has CDR1 ENHRY and CDR2 SYGVKD. With V trimmed by 9 bases and J by 4 bases, 6 bases remained unmatched. This CDR3 spans 14 amino acids. In nucleotides, the CDR3 is TGTGCCATTCGGACTAGCGGGTTGTCAGATACGCAGTATTTT. This codes for CAIRTSGLSDTQYF.

The chain combines TRBV7-6 with TRBJ1-4; D is perhaps TRBD1 (5 bases). V was cut by 2 bases and J by 12 bases, with 10 bases left in between. Germline CDR1 reads SGHVS; CDR2 reads FNYEAQ. The CDR3 contains 12 residues. The DNA for the CDR3 is TGTGCCAGCAGCTTAATTGGGGGTGAACTGTTTTTT. Translation: CASSLIGGELFF.